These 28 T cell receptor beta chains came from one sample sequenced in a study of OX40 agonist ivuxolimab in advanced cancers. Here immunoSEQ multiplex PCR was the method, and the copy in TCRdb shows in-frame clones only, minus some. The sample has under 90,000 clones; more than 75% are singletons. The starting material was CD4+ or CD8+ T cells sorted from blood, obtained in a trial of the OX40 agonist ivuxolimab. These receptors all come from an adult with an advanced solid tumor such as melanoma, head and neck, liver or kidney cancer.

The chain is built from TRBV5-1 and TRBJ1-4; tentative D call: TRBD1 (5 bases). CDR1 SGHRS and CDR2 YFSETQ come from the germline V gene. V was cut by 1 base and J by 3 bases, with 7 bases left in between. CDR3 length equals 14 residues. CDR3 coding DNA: TGCGCCAGCAGCTTGTTAGGGGCTAATGAAAAACTGTTTTTT. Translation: CASSLLGANEKLFF. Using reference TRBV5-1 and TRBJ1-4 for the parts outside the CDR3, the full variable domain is KAGVTQTPRYLIKTRGQQVTLSCSPISGHRSVSWYQQTPGQGLQFLFEYFSETQRNKGNFPGRFSGRQFSNSRSEMNVSTLELGDSALYLCASSLLGANEKLFFGSGTQLSVL.

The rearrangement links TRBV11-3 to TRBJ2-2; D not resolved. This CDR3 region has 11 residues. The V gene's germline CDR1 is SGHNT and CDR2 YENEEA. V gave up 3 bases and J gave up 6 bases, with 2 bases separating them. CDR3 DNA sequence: TGTGCCAGCAGCTTCGCCGGGGAGCTGTTTTTT. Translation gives CASSFAGELFF.

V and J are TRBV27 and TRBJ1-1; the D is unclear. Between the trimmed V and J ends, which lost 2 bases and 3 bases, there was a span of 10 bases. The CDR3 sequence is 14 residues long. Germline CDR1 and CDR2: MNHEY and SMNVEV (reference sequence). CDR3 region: CASSLREGYTEAFF. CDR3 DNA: TGTGCCAGCAGTTTACGTGAAGGTTACACTGAAGCTTTCTTT.

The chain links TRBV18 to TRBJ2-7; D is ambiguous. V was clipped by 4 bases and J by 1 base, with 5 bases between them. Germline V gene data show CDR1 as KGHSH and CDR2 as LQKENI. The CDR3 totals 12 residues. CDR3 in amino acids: CASSLQSYEQYF. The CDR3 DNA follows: TGTGCCAGCTCACTCCAATCCTACGAGCAGTACTTC. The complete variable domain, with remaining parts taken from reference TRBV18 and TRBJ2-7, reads NAGVMQNPRHLVRRRGQEARLRCSPMKGHSHVYWYRQLPEEGLKFMVYLQKENIIDESGMPKERFSAEFPKEGPSILRIQQVVRGDSAAYFCASSLQSYEQYFGPGTRLTVT.

The CDR3 reads CASSSGRSSYEQYF. In DNA form, the CDR3 reads TGTGCCAGCAGCTCAGGGCGATCCTCCTACGAGCAGTACTTC. V is TRBV7-6 and J is TRBJ2-7; TRBD1 might be the D (5 bases). Germline assignment: CDR1 SGHVS and CDR2 FNYEAQ. CDR3 size: 14 residues. V lost 4 bases and J 0 bases, leaving 10 bases between the germline ends.

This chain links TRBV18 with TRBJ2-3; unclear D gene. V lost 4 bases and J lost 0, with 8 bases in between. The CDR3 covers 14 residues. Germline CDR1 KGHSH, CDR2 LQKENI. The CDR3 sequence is CASSQGSSTDTQYF. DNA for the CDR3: TGTGCCAGCTCACAAGGCAGCAGCACAGATACGCAGTATTTT.

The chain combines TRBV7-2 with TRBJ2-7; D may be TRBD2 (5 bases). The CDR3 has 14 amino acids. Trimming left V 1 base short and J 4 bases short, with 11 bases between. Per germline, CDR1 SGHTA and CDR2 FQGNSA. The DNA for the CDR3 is TGTGCCAGCAGCTTAGTGAACGGGATTTACGAGCAGTACTTC. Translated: CASSLVNGIYEQYF.

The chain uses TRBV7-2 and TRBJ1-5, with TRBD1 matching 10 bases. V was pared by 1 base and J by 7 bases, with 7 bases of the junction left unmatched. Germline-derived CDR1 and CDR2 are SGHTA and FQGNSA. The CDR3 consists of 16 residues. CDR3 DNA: TGTGCCAGCAGCTTAGGGGGACAGGGGATAGGGCAGCCCCAGCATTTT. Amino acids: CASSLGGQGIGQPQHF.

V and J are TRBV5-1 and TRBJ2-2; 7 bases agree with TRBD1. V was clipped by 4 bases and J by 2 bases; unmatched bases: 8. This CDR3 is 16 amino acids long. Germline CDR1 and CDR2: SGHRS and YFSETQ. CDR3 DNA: TGCGCCAGCAGCCCTACGGGACAGAAAAACACCGGGGAGCTGTTTTTT. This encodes CASSPTGQKNTGELFF.

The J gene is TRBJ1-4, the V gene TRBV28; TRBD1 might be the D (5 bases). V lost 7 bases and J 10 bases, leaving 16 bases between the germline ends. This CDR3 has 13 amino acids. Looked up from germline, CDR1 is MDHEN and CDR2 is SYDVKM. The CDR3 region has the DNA TGTGCCAGCACCGGCGGGCGGGGGGGAAAACTGTTTTTT. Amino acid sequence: CASTGGRGGKLFF.

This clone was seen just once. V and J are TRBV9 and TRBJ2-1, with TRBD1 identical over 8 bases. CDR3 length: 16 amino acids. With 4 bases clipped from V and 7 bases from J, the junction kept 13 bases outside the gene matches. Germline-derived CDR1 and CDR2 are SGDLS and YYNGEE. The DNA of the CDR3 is TGTGCCAGCAGCCTGGGGGACAGGTCTGCTGGAAATGAGCAGTTCTTC. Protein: CASSLGDRSAGNEQFF.

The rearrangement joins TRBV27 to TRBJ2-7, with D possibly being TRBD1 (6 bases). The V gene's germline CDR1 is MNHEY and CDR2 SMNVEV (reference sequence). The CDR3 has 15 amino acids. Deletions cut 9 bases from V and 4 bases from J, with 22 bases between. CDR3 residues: CASSPSQGRVYEQYF. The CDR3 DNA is TGTGCCAGTAGTCCCTCGCAGGGGCGAGTGTACGAGCAGTACTTC.

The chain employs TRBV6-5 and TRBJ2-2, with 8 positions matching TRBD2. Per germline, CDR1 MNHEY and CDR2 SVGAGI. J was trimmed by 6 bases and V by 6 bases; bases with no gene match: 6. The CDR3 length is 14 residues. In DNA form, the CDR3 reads TGTGCCAGCAGAGGGACTAGTGGAGCCGGGGAGCTGTTTTTT. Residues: CASRGTSGAGELFF.

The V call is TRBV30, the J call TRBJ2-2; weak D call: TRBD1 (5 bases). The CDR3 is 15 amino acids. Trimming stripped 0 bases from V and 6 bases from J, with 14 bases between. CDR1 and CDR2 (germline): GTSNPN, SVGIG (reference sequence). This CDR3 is CAWSVVLGAAGELFF. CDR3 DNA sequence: TGTGCCTGGAGTGTGGTCCTAGGGGCTGCCGGGGAGCTGTTTTTT.

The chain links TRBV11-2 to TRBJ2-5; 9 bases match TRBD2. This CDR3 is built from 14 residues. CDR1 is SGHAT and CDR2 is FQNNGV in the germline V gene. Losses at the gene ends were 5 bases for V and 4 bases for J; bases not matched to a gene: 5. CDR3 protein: CASSLSGSGETQYF. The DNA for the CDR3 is TGTGCCAGCAGCCTTAGCGGGAGCGGAGAGACCCAGTACTTC.

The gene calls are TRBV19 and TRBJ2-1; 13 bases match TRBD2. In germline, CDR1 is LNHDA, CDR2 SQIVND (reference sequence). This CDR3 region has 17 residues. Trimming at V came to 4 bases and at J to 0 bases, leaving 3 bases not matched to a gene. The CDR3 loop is CASSRRTSGSSYNEQFF. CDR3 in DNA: TGTGCCAGTAGTAGGCGGACTAGCGGGAGCTCCTACAATGAGCAGTTCTTC.

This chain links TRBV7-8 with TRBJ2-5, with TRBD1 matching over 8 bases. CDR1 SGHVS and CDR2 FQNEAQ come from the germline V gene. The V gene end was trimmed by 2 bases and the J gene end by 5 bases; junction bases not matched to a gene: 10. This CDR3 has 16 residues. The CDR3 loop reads CASSLLNRGFGETQYF. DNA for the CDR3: TGTGCCAGCAGCTTATTGAACAGGGGGTTCGGTGAGACCCAGTACTTC.

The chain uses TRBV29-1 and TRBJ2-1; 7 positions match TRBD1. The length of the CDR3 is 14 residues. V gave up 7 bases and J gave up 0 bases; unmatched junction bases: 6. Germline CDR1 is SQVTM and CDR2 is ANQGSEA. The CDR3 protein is CSAVDRSSYNEQFF. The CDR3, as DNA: TGCAGCGCCGTGGACAGGAGCTCCTACAATGAGCAGTTCTTC.

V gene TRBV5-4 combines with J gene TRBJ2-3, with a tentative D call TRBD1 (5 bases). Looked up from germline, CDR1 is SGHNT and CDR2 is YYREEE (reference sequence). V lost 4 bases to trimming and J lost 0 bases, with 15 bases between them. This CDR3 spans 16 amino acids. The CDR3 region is CASSLLGRLSTDTQYF. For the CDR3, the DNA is TGTGCCAGCAGCCTCCTGGGGCGCCTGAGCACAGATACGCAGTATTTT.

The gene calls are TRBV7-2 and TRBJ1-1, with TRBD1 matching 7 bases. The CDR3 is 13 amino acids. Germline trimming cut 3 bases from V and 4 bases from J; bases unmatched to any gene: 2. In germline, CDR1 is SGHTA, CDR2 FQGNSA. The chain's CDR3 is CASSLTGFTEAFF. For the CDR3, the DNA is TGTGCCAGCAGCTTGACAGGGTTCACTGAAGCTTTCTTT.

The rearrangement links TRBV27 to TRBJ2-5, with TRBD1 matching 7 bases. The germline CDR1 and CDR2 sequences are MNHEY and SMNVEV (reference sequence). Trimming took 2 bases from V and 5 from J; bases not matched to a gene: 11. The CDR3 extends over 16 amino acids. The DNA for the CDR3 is TGTGCCAGCAGTTTAGATGCTCGACAGGGTGGGGAGACCCAGTACTTC. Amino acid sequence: CASSLDARQGGETQYF.

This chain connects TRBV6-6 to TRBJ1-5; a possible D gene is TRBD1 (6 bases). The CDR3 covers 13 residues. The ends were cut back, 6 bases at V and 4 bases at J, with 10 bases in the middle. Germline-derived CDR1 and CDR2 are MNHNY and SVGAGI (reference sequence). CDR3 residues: CASSSQGNQPQHF. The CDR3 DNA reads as TGTGCCAGCAGCTCACAGGGAAATCAGCCCCAGCATTTT.

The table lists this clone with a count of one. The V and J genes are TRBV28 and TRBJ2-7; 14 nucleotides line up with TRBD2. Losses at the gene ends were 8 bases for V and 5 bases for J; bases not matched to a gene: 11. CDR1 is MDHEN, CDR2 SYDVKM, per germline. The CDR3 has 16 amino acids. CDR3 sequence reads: CASWGLAGVGWNEQYF. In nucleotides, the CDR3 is TGTGCCAGCTGGGGACTAGCGGGAGTGGGTTGGAACGAGCAGTACTTC.

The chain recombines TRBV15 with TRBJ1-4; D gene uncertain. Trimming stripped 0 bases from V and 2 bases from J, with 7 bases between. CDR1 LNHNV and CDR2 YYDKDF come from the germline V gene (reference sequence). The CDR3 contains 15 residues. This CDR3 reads CATSRDGYTNEKLFF. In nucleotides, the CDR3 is TGTGCCACCAGCAGAGATGGGTATACTAATGAAAAACTGTTTTTT.

Written as DNA, the CDR3 is TGTGCCAGCAGCTTGGGGGACAGGGATTACTATGGCTACACCTTC. Amino acids: CASSLGDRDYYGYTF. V gene TRBV5-4 combines with J gene TRBJ1-2, with 9 bases aligning to TRBD1. Germline trimming cut 0 bases from V and 3 bases from J; bases unmatched to any gene: 3. CDR1 is SGHNT, CDR2 YYREEE, per germline (reference sequence). The CDR3 sequence is 15 residues long.

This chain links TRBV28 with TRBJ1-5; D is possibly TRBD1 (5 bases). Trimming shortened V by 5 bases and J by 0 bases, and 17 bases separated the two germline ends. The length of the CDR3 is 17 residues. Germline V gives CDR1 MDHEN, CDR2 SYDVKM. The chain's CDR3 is CASSPRRRRASNQPQHF. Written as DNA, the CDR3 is TGTGCCAGCAGTCCCAGAAGGCGCAGGGCTAGCAATCAGCCCCAGCATTTT.

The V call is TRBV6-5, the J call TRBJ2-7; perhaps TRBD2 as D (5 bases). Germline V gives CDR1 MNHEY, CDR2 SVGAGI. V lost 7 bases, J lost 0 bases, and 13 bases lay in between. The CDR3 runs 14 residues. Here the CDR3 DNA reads TGTGCCAGCACCCCGCCGGGGAGCTCCTACGAGCAGTACTTC. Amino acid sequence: CASTPPGSSYEQYF.

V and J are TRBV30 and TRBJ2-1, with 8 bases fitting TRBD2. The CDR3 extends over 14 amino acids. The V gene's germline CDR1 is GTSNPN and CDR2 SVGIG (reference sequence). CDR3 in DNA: TGTGCTTCTTCGGGGCTAGCGGGTTCCCATGAGCAGTTCTTC. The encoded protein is CASSGLAGSHEQFF.